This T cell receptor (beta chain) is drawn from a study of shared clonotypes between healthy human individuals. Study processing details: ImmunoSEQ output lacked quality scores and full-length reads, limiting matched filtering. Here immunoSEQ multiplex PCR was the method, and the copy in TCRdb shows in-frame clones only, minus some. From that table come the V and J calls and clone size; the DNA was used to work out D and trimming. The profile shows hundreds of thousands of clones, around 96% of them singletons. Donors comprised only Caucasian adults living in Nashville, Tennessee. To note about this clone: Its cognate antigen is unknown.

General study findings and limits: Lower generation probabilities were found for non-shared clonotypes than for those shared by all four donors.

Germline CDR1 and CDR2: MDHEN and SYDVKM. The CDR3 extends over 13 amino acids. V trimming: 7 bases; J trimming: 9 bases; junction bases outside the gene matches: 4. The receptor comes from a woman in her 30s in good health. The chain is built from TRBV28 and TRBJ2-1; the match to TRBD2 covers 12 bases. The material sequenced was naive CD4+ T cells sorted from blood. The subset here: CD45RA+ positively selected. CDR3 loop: CASKTSGSSEQFF. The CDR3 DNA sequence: TGTGCCAGCAAGACTAGCGGGAGTAGTGAGCAGTTCTTC.